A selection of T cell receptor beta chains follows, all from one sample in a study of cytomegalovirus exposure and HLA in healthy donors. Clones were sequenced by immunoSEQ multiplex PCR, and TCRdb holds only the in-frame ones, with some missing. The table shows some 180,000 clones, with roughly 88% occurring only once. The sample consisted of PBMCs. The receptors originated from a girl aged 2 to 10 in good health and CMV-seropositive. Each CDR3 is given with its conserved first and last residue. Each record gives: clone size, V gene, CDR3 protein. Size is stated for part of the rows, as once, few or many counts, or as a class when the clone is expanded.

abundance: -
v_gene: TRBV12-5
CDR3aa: CASGFKTGEAEAFF

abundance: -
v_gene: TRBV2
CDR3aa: CASLGGLTEAFF

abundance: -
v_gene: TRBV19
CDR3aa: CASQEGVNYGYTF

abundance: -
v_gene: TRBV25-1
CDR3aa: CAVESGRTGGFYEQYF

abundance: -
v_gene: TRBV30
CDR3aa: CAWSLLASTGELFF

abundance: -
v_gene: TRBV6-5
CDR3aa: CASSNTGRETQYF

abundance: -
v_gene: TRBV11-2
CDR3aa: CASSLDWPGGLEQYF

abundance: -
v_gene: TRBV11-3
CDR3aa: CASSRQGNTEAFF

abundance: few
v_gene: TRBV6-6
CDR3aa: CASSLMQDEAFF

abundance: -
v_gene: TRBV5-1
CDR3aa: CASSLAPQQTEQYF

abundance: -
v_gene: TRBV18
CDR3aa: CASSPTDRFFTEAFF

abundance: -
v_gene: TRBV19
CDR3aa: CASSKPGTGVGHTEAFF

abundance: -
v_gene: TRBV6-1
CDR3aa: CASSELGRSYEQYF

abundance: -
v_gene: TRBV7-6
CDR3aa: CASSLGGPETQYF